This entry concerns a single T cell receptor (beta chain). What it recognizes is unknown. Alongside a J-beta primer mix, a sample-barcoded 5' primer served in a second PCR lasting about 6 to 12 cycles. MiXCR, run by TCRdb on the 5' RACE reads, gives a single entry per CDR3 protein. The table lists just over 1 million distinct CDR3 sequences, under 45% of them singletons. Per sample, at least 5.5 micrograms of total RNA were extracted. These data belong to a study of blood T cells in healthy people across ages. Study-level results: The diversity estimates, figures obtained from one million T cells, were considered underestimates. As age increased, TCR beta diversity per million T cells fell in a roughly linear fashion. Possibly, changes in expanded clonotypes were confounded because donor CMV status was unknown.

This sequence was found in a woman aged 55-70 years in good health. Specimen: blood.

CDR3 loop: CASSRSRGGQYF. The CDR3 region has the DNA TGTGCCAGCAGCAGGTCACGGGGGGGGCAGTACTTC. The rearrangement uses TRBV28 and TRBJ2-7; the match to TRBD2 covers 8 bases. The CDR3 consists of 12 residues. V was clipped by 6 bases and J by 9 bases; unmatched bases: 7. Germline V CDR1 and CDR2: MDHEN, SYDVKM. The full variable domain, completed using reference TRBV28 and TRBJ2-7, is DVKVTQSSRYLVKRTGEKVFLECVQDMDHENMFWYRQDPGLGLRLIYFSYDVKMKEKGDIPEGYSVSREKKERFSLILESASTNQTSMYLCASSRSRGGQYFGPGTRLTVT.